This entry lists 10 T cell receptor beta chains sequenced from one sample in a study of T cell responses to AZD1222 COVID-19 vaccine. Profiling relied on immunoSEQ multiplex PCR, and the TCRdb table lists in-frame clones only, not all of them. The data hold more than 35,000 clones, with more than 80% observed a single time. The sequencing here drew on peripheral blood, taken on day 0 of AZD1222 vaccination. The receptors derive from an adult in good health.

V and J are TRBV11-2 and TRBJ1-2; no firm D call. Trimming pared 9 bases from V and 8 bases from J, leaving 22 bases between. The CDR3 spans 14 residues. CDR1 is SGHAT and CDR2 is FQNNGV in the germline V gene. The CDR3 DNA sequence: TGTGCCAGTAGCCCTCCGGCCTCAAGAAAAGGCTACACCTTC. Protein: CASSPPASRKGYTF.

The chain has TRBV7-6 and TRBJ1-1; D ambiguous. The CDR3 spans 18 residues. Germline V gene lookup returns CDR1 SGHVS and CDR2 FNYEAQ. The germline V and J ends were trimmed by 5 bases and 7 bases, with 29 bases remaining between them. The CDR3 reads CASSPPLYTVEFSGEAFF. In DNA form, the CDR3 reads TGTGCCAGCAGCCCACCCTTATACACGGTGGAGTTTAGTGGTGAAGCTTTCTTT.

This rearrangement joins TRBV10-3 to TRBJ1-1; 10 bases are shared with TRBD1. From germline, CDR1 is ENHRY and CDR2 SYGVKD. With 4 bases clipped from V and 5 bases from J, the junction kept 4 bases outside the gene matches. This CDR3 is 14 amino acids long. DNA for the CDR3: TGTGCCATCAGTGGGCGGACAGGGGGGACTGAAGCTTTCTTT. As protein: CAISGRTGGTEAFF.

This chain joins TRBV5-6 and TRBJ2-7, with D possibly TRBD2 on 5 matching bases. Germline V lookup: CDR1 SGHDT, CDR2 YYEEEE. The CDR3 runs 14 residues. V gave up 5 bases and J gave up 0 bases, with 12 bases separating them. The CDR3 DNA sequence: TGTGCCAGCAGTCAGGACTCCCGCTCCTACGAGCAGTACTTC. It yields the protein CASSQDSRSYEQYF.

J is TRBJ2-1 and V is TRBV7-9; 9 nucleotides agree with TRBD2. The CDR3 loop spans 17 amino acids. Germline V CDR1 and CDR2: SEHNR, FQNEAQ (reference sequence). With 3 bases clipped from V and 8 bases from J, the junction kept 14 bases outside the gene matches. CDR3 sequence reads: CASSFSRLAVKFDEQFF. In nucleotides, the CDR3 is TGTGCCAGCAGCTTCTCTAGACTAGCGGTTAAATTCGATGAGCAGTTCTTC.

The J gene is TRBJ1-4, the V gene TRBV21-1. TRBV21-1 is a documented pseudogene. The length of the CDR3 is 15 residues. The DNA of the CDR3 is TGTGCCAGCAGCGCCGCTCGGGGGGTGGTGGAAAAACTGTTTTTT. It yields the protein CASSAARGVVEKLFF.

J is TRBJ2-4 and V is TRBV2; D is unresolved. Trimming pared 2 bases from V and 9 bases from J, leaving 14 bases between. Germline V gives CDR1 SNHLY, CDR2 FYNNEI. CDR3 length equals 14 residues. The CDR3 reads CASSEPTYPSIQYF. In DNA form, the CDR3 reads TGTGCCAGCAGTGAACCCACATACCCAAGCATTCAGTACTTC.

The chain has TRBV7-9 and TRBJ1-4, with TRBD1 as a possible D gene (6 bases). CDR1 is SEHNR and CDR2 is FQNEAQ in the germline V gene (reference sequence). This CDR3 is built from 16 residues. Trimming pared 5 bases from V and 10 bases from J, leaving 23 bases between. The CDR3 reads CASSPSAQGLYAKLFF. CDR3 in DNA: TGTGCCAGCAGCCCATCTGCCCAGGGGCTGTATGCAAAACTGTTTTTT.

The chain links TRBV21-1 to TRBJ2-5; the D segment call TRBD2 is taken from the table without a DNA check. TRBV21-1 is a recognized pseudogene. The CDR3 runs 17 residues. The CDR3 region has the DNA TGTGCCAGCAGCAAAACGTCACTAGCGGGGGGCCGAGAGACCCAGTACTTC. This sequence encodes CASSKTSLAGGRETQYF.

The sample holds a few counts of this clone. The V call is TRBV11-2, the J call TRBJ2-7; TRBD1 aligns across 11 bases. CDR3 length equals 17 residues. The germline CDR1 and CDR2 sequences are SGHAT and FQNNGV. With 6 bases clipped from V and 5 bases from J, the junction kept 15 bases outside the gene matches. The CDR3 DNA follows: TGTGCCAGCAGGAATCCGGGACAGGGGGTCTCTTACGACGAGCAGTACTTC. The encoded protein is CASRNPGQGVSYDEQYF.